This T cell receptor beta chain was obtained from a study of T cell responses to AZD1222 COVID-19 vaccine. Of note for this clone: Its antigen is not identified.

The CDR3 is made up of 13 amino acids. V shed 2 bases and J shed 7 bases, with 9 bases lying between them. The germline CDR1 and CDR2 sequences are LNHDA and SQIVND (reference sequence). Study-level points and caveats: Donors skewed white British and female; clonal diversity was possibly underestimated.

The table came from immunoSEQ multiplex PCR; TCRdb's copy has only in-frame clones and leaves some out. Counted here are 100,000 to 150,000 clones, 90% occurring once; the ten biggest clones make up more than 6%. The input for sequencing was peripheral blood, taken on day 0 of AZD1222 vaccination. The chain links TRBV19 to TRBJ1-5; D not resolved. The TCR comes from an adult in good health. This CDR3 reads CASSILEGQPQHF. As DNA, the CDR3 is TGTGCCAGTAGTATACTGGAGGGACAGCCCCAGCATTTT.